This T cell receptor (beta chain) was captured in a study of T cells in Graves' hyperthyroidism and ophthalmopathy. Criteria for exclusion of patients were uncontrolled infection, other autoimmune disease, pregnancy or lactation. Amplification of TCR beta CDR3 regions was performed using RNA transcripts as template. A first-round RT-PCR of the TCR CDR3 used the HTBI primer set. TCRdb independently ran MiXCR on the multiplex PCR reads; one entry per CDR3 protein. The data contain about 400,000 distinct CDR3 sequences, about 14% of them singletons. This clonotype was detected ten times or more. J gave up 4 bases and V 5 bases, and 15 bases lay outside the gene matches. Germline CDR1 is SGHNT and CDR2 is YENEEA. The CDR3 is made up of 17 amino acids.

The chain has TRBV11-3 and TRBJ2-3, with 7 bases fitting TRBD2. The TCR originated in a man aged 50 or older with Graves' ophthalmopathy. What was sequenced was blood. The CDR3 loop is CASSHGGRASLADTQYF. The CDR3 nucleotides are TGTGCCAGCAGCCACGGAGGGAGGGCCTCTCTCGCAGATACGCAGTATTTT. The full variable domain, rest sourced from reference TRBV11-3 and TRBJ2-3, is EAGVVQSPRYKIIEKKQPVAFWCNPISGHNTLYWYLQNLGQGPELLIRYENEEAVDDSQLPKDRFSAERLKGVDSTLKIQPAELGDSAVYLCASSHGGRASLADTQYFGPGTRLTVL.